This T cell receptor (beta chain) came from a study of CD8+ T cells in alopecia areata. Study overall: Tofacitinib was taken orally by treated patients, and the dose was 5 to 10 mg twice daily. Using the percentage of affected scalp area, treated patients' severity was scored.

Germline-derived CDR1 and CDR2 are SGHRS and YFSETQ. This CDR3 has 15 amino acids. Trimming removed 6 bases from V and 2 bases from J; junction bases left unmatched: 10. Study-level findings and limits: Clonality was higher in lesional than normal scalp, especially in alopecia totalis/universalis. One nonresponder leaves baseline CD8+ expansion's link to response uncertain.

Extraction and reverse transcription of RNA yielded cDNA as the sequencing template. Only in-frame clones appear in the TCRdb table, and some are missing; sequencing was by immunoSEQ multiplex PCR. This sample has roughly 200,000 clones, with about 60% found just once. Treatment in this sample: oral pan-JAK inhibitor, 5-10 mg twice daily. Concerning this clone: Its target is unknown.

The J gene is TRBJ2-7, the V gene TRBV5-1, with 8 bases matching TRBD1. The TCR originated in a human donor with alopecia areata. Here the sequenced sample was CD8+ T cells sorted from blood, taken at week 24, from a patient treated with tofacitinib. CDR3 nucleotide sequence: TGCGCCAGCATGGATAGGGACAGGAATCCCTACGAGCAGTACTTC. It is translated as CASMDRDRNPYEQYF.